The 24 T cell receptor beta chains reported below all come from one sample, sequenced in a study of monozygotic twins with inflammatory bowel disease. Reprocessing the 5' RACE reads, TCRdb reports a single entry for every CDR3 protein and omits DNA. The sample totals fewer than 550,000 distinct CDR3 sequences. Sequencing was done on a sample of blood. All receptors come from a human donor with ulcerative colitis or Crohn's disease, or a healthy co-twin of an affected twin (not recorded which).

The chain employs TRBV20-1 and TRBJ1-3; TCRdb returns TRBD1, unconfirmable since there is no DNA. The CDR3 runs 13 residues. Germline values: CDR1 DFQATT, CDR2 SNEGSKA (reference sequence). The CDR3 reads CSAPTPGGNTIYF.

The CDR3 spells CASSYLDPEKLFF. The chain combines TRBV6-2 or TRBV6-3 with TRBJ1-4. The germline gives CDR1 MNHEY, CDR2 SVGEGT. The CDR3 loop spans 13 amino acids.

V usage is TRBV5-1 and J usage is TRBJ1-1; TCRdb's assignment of TRBD1 cannot be checked, as there is no DNA. This CDR3 has 15 residues. Germline V gives CDR1 SGHRS, CDR2 YFSETQ. The CDR3 protein is CASSLGTGGNTEAFF.

The chain uses TRBV27 and TRBJ1-5; TCRdb's D call, TRBD1, is unchecked because there is no DNA. The CDR3 extends over 14 amino acids. CDR1 MNHEY and CDR2 SMNVEV come from the germline V gene (reference sequence). Here the CDR3 reads CASSVYWGGQPQHF.

The V and J genes are TRBV9 and TRBJ2-1; the TRBD1 assignment by TCRdb is unverifiable without DNA. CDR3 length equals 16 residues. Germline V gene data show CDR1 as SGDLS and CDR2 as YYNGEE. The CDR3 sequence is CASSVGGRGPQNEQFF.

The chain uses TRBV3-1 and TRBJ1-1; TCRdb indicates TRBD1, and absent DNA this call remains unverified. CDR1 and CDR2 (germline): LGHDT, YNNKEL (reference sequence). The CDR3 loop spans 14 amino acids. The CDR3 protein is CASSRDSMNTEAFF.

The chain employs TRBV6-1 and TRBJ2-4; checking the TCRdb D call of TRBD1 is not possible without DNA. Germline assignment: CDR1 MNHNS and CDR2 SASEGT. The CDR3 spans 16 residues. The chain's CDR3 is CASSAPETGGPHIQYF.

This chain joins TRBV6-1 and TRBJ1-5; TCRdb designates TRBD1, a call that cannot be tested without DNA. Germline lookup yields CDR1 MNHNS and CDR2 SASEGT. This CDR3 is built from 14 residues. CDR3 residues: CASSEARGPQPQHF.

This rearrangement joins TRBV20-1 to TRBJ1-2; TCRdb's D call of TRBD1 is untestable without DNA. The CDR3 runs 13 residues. Germline values: CDR1 DFQATT, CDR2 SNEGSKA (reference sequence). The CDR3 is CSASGGPSDGYTF.

The chain has TRBV7-8 and TRBJ2-5; the TCRdb D gene call, TRBD1, has no DNA to confirm it. Per germline, CDR1 SGHVS and CDR2 FQNEAQ. The CDR3 spans 13 residues. The CDR3 sequence: CASSRAGGETQYF.

The chain uses TRBV6-2 or TRBV6-3 and TRBJ2-1; TCRdb's D call, TRBD1, is unchecked because there is no DNA. In germline, CDR1 is MNHEY, CDR2 SVGEGT. CDR3 length equals 12 residues. The CDR3: CASSRPLGEQFF.

This rearrangement joins TRBV7-6 to TRBJ2-3; there is no DNA to check the TCRdb D call of TRBD2. Germline assignment: CDR1 SGHVS and CDR2 FNYEAQ. The CDR3 sequence is 15 residues long. CDR3 sequence: CASSLVTSGTDTQYF.

This rearrangement joins TRBV7-9 to TRBJ2-1; TCRdb's D call of TRBD2 is untestable without DNA. The CDR3 sequence is 14 residues long. Germline CDR1 is SEHNR and CDR2 is FQNEAQ (reference sequence). The CDR3 is CASSLGGIYNEQFF.

The chain employs TRBV11-2 and TRBJ2-1; TCRdb proposes TRBD2, but this gene call is untestable without DNA. This CDR3 has 16 amino acids. Germline lookup yields CDR1 SGHAT and CDR2 FQNNGV. This chain's CDR3 is CASSLLAGGLINEQFF.

The genes are TRBV2 and TRBJ2-3; TCRdb calls TRBD2, which cannot be checked without DNA. The CDR3 is 15 amino acids. Germline CDR1 reads SNHLY; CDR2 reads FYNNEI. CDR3 protein: CASSVSGVVGDTQYF.

The chain couples TRBV16 to TRBJ2-7; TCRdb's assignment of TRBD1 cannot be checked, as there is no DNA. CDR1 is KGHSY, CDR2 FQNENV, per germline. This CDR3 spans 13 amino acids. The CDR3 region is CASSVIWGHEQYF.

The J gene is TRBJ1-4, the V gene TRBV29-1; TCRdb returns TRBD1, unconfirmable since there is no DNA. CDR1 is SQVTM and CDR2 is ANQGSEA in the germline V gene. CDR3 length: 14 residues. This chain's CDR3 is CSVEPGQGGEKLFF.

The chain has TRBV7-9 and TRBJ2-1; as DNA is missing, the TRBD2 call by TCRdb cannot be tested. The CDR3 is 16 amino acids. Per the germline V gene, CDR1 is SEHNR and CDR2 is FQNEAQ (reference sequence). The CDR3 reads CASRKTAGGIYNEQFF.

The CDR3 protein is CSAISPGGYQPQHF. The V and J genes are TRBV20-1 and TRBJ1-5; TCRdb reports TRBD1, a call that lacks DNA to check it against. Germline V gene data show CDR1 as DFQATT and CDR2 as SNEGSKA (reference sequence). The CDR3 runs to 14 residues.

V gene TRBV7-6 combines with J gene TRBJ2-2; as DNA is missing, the TRBD2 call by TCRdb cannot be tested. The germline CDR1 and CDR2 sequences are SGHVS and FNYEAQ. The CDR3 contains 16 residues. The CDR3 reads CASSLGTSGTHGELFF. Full variable domain (rest looked up from reference TRBV7-6 and TRBJ2-2): GAGVSQSPRYKVTKRGQDVALRCDPISGHVSLYWYRQALGQGPEFLTYFNYEAQQDKSGLPNDRFSAERPEGSISTLTIQRTEQRDSAMYRCASSLGTSGTHGELFFGEGSRLTVL.

The chain has TRBV7-3 and TRBJ1-6; TCRdb returns TRBD1, unconfirmable since there is no DNA. The CDR3 has 13 residues. The germline gives CDR1 SGHTA, CDR2 FQGTGA. The CDR3 reads CASSLTGASPLHF.

CDR3 residues: CASRRQTDSNQPQHF. J is TRBJ1-5 and V is TRBV6-1; TCRdb lists TRBD1, though no DNA is available to test this call. Per the germline V gene, CDR1 is MNHNS and CDR2 is SASEGT. The CDR3 totals 15 residues.

The V and J genes are TRBV7-9 and TRBJ2-2. This CDR3 is built from 14 residues. Germline loops: CDR1 SEHNR, CDR2 FQNEAQ (reference sequence). CDR3 amino acids: CASSLPGLTGELFF.

The rearrangement links TRBV4-2 to TRBJ1-1; without DNA, the TCRdb call of TRBD1 cannot be checked. Looked up from germline, CDR1 is LGHNA and CDR2 is YNFKEQ. The CDR3 has 15 amino acids. CDR3 protein: CASSQEPTGTTEAFF.